Listed here are 4 T cell receptor beta chains from one sample, sequenced in a study. TCRdb fed the 5' RACE reads into MiXCR, producing one record per CDR3 protein. The sample includes over 50,000 distinct CDR3 sequences, around 30% of them seen just once. The sample was tumor-infiltrating naive CD4+ T cells sorted from the breast tumor. Subset given: naive CD4+ T cells, CD4+CD45RA+CD25-. Receptors originate from a female donor with breast cancer.

This clonotype has a count of ten or more. The chain is built from TRBV4-2 and TRBJ2-1; 9 nucleotides match TRBD2. With 4 bases clipped from V and 2 bases from J, the junction kept 6 bases outside the gene matches. The CDR3 length is 16 residues. CDR1 is LGHNA, CDR2 YNFKEQ, per germline. CDR3 DNA sequence: TGTGCCAGCAGCCTAGAACCTAGCGGGACCTACAATGAGCAGTTCTTC. Translated: CASSLEPSGTYNEQFF.

This clonotype showed up just a few times. This chain connects TRBV11-2 to TRBJ1-5; D not certain. V was clipped by 0 bases and J by 4 bases, with 4 bases between them. Per the germline V gene, CDR1 is SGHAT and CDR2 is FQNNGV. This CDR3 is built from 13 residues. CDR3 loop: CASSLDLNQPQHF. CDR3 in DNA: TGTGCCAGCAGCTTAGATCTTAATCAGCCCCAGCATTTT.

This clonotype was counted at least ten times. The chain combines TRBV20-1 with TRBJ2-2, with D maybe TRBD2 (6 bases). The CDR3 is 13 amino acids. The V end lost 6 bases, the J end lost 0 bases, and 8 bases lay between the germline ends. CDR1 and CDR2 from the germline V gene are DFQATT and SNEGSKA (reference sequence). The CDR3 region has the DNA TGCAGTGCAAGGACTACGAACACCGGGGAGCTGTTTTTT. Its protein product is CSARTTNTGELFF.

The chain recombines TRBV7-9 with TRBJ2-1; D remains unclear. The V end lost 5 bases, the J end lost 6 bases, and 14 bases lay between the germline ends. CDR3 length: 14 amino acids. CDR1 and CDR2 from the germline V gene are SEHNR and FQNEAQ (reference sequence). The CDR3 sequence: CASSAASGRNEQFF. The CDR3 DNA follows: TGTGCCAGCAGCGCCGCCTCCGGGCGCAATGAGCAGTTCTTC.